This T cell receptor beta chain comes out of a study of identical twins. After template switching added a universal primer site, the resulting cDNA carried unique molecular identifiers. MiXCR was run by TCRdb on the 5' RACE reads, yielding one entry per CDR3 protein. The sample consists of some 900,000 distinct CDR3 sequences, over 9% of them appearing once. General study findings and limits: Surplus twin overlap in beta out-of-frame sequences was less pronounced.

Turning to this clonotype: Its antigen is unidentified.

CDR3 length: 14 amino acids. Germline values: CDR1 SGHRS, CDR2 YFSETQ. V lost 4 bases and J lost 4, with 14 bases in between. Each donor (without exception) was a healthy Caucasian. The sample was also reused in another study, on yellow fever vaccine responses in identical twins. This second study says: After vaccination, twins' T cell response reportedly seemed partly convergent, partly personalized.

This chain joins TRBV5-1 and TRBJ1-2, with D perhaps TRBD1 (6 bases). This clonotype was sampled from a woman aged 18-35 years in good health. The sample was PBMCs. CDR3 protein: CASSPGDVFYGYTF. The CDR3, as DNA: TGCGCCAGCAGCCCAGGGGACGTATTCTATGGCTACACCTTC.